This is a list of T cell receptor beta chains from one sample in a study of T cell repertoires in cytomegalovirus infection. No antigen has been assigned to these receptors. TCRdb reanalysed the reads using MiXCR and keeps one entry per CDR3 protein. The sample has 40,000 to 55,000 distinct CDR3 sequences, 20% to 25% seen once. Source: CD8+ T cells from cultured PBMCs, taken from culture after CMV antigen stimulation. Receptor source: a human donor in good health (CMV status not recorded). Some clones in this sample may be carry-over from other donors' samples. CDR3s include the opening cysteine and the closing phenylalanine or tryptophan. D genes are given only for firm matches. Expanded clones are given a class, and other clones once, few, many or no size at all.

J gene: TRBJ2-1
D gene: TRBD2
V gene: TRBV27
clone size: few
CDR3 DNA: TGTGCCAGCAGTGCCGGGCTAGCGGGGTACAATGAGCAGTTCTTC
CDR3 protein: CASSAGLAGYNEQFF

J gene: TRBJ2-1
D gene: -
V gene: TRBV4-3
clone size: -
CDR3 DNA: TGCGCCAGCAGCCCCGTGAGAGATTGGGGCAATGAGCAGTTCTTC
CDR3 protein: CASSPVRDWGNEQFF

J gene: TRBJ2-3
D gene: TRBD2
V gene: TRBV7-8
clone size: few
CDR3 DNA: TGTGCCAGCAGCCCCCTAGCGGGGGGTCGCACAGATACGCAGTATTTT
CDR3 protein: CASSPLAGGRTDTQYF

J gene: TRBJ2-2
D gene: -
V gene: TRBV7-9
clone size: -
CDR3 DNA: TGTGCCAGCAGCTTAGCGGACTTTACTCGTTATACCGGGGAGCTGTTTTTT
CDR3 protein: CASSLADFTRYTGELFF

J gene: TRBJ1-4
D gene: TRBD1
V gene: TRBV6-1
clone size: -
CDR3 DNA: TGTGCCAGCTGGACAGGAATAGAAGGGCCTTTTGAAAAACTGTTTTTT
CDR3 protein: CASWTGIEGPFEKLFF

J gene: TRBJ2-5
D gene: TRBD2
V gene: TRBV11-1
clone size: -
CDR3 DNA: TGTGCCAGCAGCTTGGGCCCCCAAGCGGGAGGGGAGACCCAGTACTTC
CDR3 protein: CASSLGPQAGGETQYF

J gene: TRBJ2-7
D gene: TRBD1
V gene: TRBV25-1
clone size: few
CDR3 DNA: TGTGCCAGCACTCAGGGGGACGAGCAGTACTTC
CDR3 protein: CASTQGDEQYF

J gene: TRBJ2-2
D gene: -
V gene: TRBV27
clone size: few
CDR3 DNA: TGTGCCAGCAGTTTTGTCGTTACGAACACCGGGGAGCTGTTTTTT
CDR3 protein: CASSFVVTNTGELFF

J gene: TRBJ1-1
D gene: -
V gene: TRBV11-2
clone size: few
CDR3 DNA: TGTGCCAGCAGCTTAGATAAGGTCGGCAGTCAGAACACTGAAGCTTTCTTT
CDR3 protein: CASSLDKVGSQNTEAFF

J gene: TRBJ2-1
D gene: TRBD2
V gene: TRBV6-2/TRBV6-3
clone size: -
CDR3 DNA: TGTGCCAGCAGTTATACTAGCGGGCCCTACAATGAGCAGTTCTTC
CDR3 protein: CASSYTSGPYNEQFF

J gene: TRBJ2-1
D gene: -
V gene: TRBV27
clone size: few
CDR3 DNA: TGTGCCAGCAGTTTGCTTCCTAGCGACTACAATGAGCAGTTCTTC
CDR3 protein: CASSLLPSDYNEQFF

J gene: TRBJ2-7
D gene: TRBD1
V gene: TRBV5-6
clone size: -
CDR3 DNA: TGTGCCAGCAGCTTAATAGCCCGGGACAGCTACGAGCAGTACTTC
CDR3 protein: CASSLIARDSYEQYF

J gene: TRBJ2-1
D gene: -
V gene: TRBV7-2
clone size: -
CDR3 DNA: TGTGCCAGCAGCTCGGACAGTAACAATGAGCAGTTCTTC
CDR3 protein: CASSSDSNNEQFF

J gene: TRBJ1-2
D gene: -
V gene: TRBV10-3
clone size: few
CDR3 DNA: TGTGCCATCAGTGACCCCCGGGGGGCGTTTTTAAACTATGGCTACACCTTC
CDR3 protein: CAISDPRGAFLNYGYTF

J gene: TRBJ1-5
D gene: -
V gene: TRBV6-2/TRBV6-3
clone size: -
CDR3 DNA: TGTGCCAGCAGTTACGATGAAGGGGTCCAGCCCCAGCATTTT
CDR3 protein: CASSYDEGVQPQHF